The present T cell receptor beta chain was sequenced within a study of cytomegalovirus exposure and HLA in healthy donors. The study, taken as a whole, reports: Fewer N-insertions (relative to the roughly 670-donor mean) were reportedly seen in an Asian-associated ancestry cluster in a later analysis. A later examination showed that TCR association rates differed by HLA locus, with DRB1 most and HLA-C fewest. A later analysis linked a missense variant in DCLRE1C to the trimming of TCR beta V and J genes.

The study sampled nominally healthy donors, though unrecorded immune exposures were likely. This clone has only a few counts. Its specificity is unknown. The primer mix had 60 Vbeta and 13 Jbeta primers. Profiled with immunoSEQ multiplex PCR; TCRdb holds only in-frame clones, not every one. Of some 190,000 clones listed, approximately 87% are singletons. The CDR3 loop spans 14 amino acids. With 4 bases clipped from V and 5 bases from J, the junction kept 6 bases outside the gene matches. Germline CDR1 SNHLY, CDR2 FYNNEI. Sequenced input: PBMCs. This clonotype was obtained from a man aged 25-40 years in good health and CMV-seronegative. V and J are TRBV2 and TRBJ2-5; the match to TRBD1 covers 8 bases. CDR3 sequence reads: CASSGTGFWETQYF. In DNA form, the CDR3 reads TGTGCCAGCAGTGGGACAGGGTTTTGGGAGACCCAGTACTTC.